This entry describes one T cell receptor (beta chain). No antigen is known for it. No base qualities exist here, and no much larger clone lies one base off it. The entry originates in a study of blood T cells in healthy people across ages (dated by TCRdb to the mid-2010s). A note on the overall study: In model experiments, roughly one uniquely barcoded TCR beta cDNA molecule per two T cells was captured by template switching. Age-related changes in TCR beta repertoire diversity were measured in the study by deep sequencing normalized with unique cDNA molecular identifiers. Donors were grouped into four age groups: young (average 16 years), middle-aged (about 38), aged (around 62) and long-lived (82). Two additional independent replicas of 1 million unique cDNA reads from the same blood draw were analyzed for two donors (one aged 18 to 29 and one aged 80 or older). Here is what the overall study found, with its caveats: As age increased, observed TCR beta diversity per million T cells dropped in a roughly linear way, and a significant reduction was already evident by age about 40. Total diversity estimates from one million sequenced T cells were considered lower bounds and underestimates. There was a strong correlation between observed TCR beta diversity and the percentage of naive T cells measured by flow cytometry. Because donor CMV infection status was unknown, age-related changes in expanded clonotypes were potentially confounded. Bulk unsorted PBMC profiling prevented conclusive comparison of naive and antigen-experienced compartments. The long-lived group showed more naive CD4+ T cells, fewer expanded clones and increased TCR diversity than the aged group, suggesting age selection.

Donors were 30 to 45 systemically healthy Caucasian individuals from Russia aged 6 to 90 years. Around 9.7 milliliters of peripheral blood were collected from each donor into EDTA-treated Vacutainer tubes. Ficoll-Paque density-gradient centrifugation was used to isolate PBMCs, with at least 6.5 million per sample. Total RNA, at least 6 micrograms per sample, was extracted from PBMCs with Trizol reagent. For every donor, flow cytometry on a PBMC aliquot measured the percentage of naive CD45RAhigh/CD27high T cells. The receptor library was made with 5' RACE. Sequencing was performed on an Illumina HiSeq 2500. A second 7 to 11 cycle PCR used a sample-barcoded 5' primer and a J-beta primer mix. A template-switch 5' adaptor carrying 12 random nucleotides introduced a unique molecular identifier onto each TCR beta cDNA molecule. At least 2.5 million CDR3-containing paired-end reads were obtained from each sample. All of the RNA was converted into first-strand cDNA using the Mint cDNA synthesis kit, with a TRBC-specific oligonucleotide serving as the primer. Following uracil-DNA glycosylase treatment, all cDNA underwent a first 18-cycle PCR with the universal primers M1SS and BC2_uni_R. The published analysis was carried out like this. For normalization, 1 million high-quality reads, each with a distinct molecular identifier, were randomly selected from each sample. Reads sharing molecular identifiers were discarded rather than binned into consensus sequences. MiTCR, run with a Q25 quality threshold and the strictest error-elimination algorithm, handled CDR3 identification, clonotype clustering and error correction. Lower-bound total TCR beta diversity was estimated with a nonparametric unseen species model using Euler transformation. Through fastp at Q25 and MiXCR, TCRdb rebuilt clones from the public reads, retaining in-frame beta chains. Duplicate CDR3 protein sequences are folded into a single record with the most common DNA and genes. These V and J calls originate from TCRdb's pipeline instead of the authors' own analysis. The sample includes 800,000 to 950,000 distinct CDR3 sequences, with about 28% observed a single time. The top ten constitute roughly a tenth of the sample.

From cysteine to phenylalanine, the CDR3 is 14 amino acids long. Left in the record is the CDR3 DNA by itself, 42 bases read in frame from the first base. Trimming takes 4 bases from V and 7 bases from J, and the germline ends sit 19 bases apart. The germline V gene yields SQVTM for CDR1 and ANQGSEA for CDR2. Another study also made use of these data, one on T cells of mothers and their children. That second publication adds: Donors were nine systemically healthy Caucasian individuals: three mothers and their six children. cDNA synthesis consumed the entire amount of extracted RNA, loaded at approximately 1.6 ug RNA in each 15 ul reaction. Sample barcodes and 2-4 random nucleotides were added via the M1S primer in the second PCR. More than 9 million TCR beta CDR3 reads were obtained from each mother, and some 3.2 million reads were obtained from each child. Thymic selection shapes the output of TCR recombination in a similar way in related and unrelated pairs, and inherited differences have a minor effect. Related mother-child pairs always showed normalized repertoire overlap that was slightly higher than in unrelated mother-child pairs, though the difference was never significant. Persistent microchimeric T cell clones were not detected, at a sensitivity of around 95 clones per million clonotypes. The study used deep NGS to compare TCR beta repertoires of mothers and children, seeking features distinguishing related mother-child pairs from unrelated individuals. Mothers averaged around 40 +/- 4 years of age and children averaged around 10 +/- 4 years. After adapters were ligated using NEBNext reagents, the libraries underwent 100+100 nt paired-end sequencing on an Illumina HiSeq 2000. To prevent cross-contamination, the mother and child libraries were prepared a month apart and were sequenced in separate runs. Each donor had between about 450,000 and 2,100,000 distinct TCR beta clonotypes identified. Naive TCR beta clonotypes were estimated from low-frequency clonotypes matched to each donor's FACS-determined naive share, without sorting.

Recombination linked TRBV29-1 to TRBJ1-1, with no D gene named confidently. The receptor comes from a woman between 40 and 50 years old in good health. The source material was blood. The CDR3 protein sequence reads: CSVGHRLFEGEAFF. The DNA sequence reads TGCAGCGTTGGGCATCGACTGTTTGAGGGTGAAGCTTTCTTT.